This T cell receptor (beta chain) was profiled in a study of control samples from healthy donors and cancer patients. Assay: immunoSEQ multiplex PCR; the TCRdb copy retains only in-frame clones and omits some. The data show roughly 200,000 clones, 85% to 95% seen once. Looked up from germline, CDR1 is SGHRS and CDR2 is YFSETQ. V gave up 4 bases and J gave up 7 bases; unmatched junction bases: 13. The CDR3 consists of 15 residues. The origin of this receptor is a man younger than 30 in good health. What was sequenced was blood. The chain has TRBV5-1 and TRBJ1-1; 7 bases agree with TRBD1. This chain's CDR3 is CASSPDRLSKDEAFF. CDR3 nucleotide sequence: TGCGCCAGCAGCCCGGACAGGTTATCTAAAGATGAAGCTTTCTTT.